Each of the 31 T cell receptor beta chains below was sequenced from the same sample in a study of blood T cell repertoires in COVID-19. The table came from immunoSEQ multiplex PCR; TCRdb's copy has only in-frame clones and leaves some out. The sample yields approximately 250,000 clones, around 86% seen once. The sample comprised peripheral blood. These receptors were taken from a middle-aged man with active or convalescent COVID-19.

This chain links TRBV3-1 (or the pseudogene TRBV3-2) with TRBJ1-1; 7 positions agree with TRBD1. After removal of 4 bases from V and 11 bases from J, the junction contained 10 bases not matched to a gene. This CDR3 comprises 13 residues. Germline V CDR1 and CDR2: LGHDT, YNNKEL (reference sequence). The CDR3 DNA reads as TGTGCCAGCAGCCCCGAGACAGGGCTTGGGGCTTTCTTT. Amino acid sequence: CASSPETGLGAFF.

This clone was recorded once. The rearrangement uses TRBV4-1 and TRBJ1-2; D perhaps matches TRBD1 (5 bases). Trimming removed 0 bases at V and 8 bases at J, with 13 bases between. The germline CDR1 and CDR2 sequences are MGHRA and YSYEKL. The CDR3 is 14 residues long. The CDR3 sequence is CASSQDSQGRGYTF. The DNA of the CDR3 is TGCGCCAGCAGCCAAGATAGCCAGGGTCGAGGCTACACCTTC.

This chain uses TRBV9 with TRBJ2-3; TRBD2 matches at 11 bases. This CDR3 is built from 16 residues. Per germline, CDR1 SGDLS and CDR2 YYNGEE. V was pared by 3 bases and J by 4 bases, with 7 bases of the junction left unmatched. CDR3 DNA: TGTGCCAGCAGCGCTGGACTAGCGGGTACCTCAGATACGCAGTATTTT. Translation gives CASSAGLAGTSDTQYF.

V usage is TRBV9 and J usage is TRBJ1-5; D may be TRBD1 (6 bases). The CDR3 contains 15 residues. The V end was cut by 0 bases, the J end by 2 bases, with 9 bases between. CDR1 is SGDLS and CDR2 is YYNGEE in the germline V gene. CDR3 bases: TGTGCCAGCAGCGTAGGAGCAGGGGGCAATCAGCCCCAGCATTTT. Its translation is CASSVGAGGNQPQHF.

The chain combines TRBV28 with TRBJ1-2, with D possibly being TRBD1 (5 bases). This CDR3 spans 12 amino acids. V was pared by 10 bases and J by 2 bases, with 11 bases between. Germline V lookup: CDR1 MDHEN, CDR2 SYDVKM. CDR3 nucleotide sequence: TGTGCCATCTCAAGACAGAACTATGGCTACACCTTC. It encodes CAISRQNYGYTF.

CDR3: CASSLGGGAETNYGYTF. The CDR3 coding sequence is TGTGCCAGCAGCTTAGGAGGTGGGGCAGAAACTAACTATGGCTACACCTTC. The rearrangement links TRBV11-2 to TRBJ1-2, with D maybe TRBD1 (5 bases). The germline V gene encodes CDR1 SGHAT and CDR2 FQNNGV. The V end lost 1 base, the J end lost 0 bases, and 15 bases lay between the germline ends. The CDR3 runs to 17 residues.

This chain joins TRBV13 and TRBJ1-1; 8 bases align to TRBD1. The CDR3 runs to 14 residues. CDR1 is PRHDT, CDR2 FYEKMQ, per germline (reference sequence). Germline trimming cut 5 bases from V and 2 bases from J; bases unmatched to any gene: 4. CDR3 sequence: CASSPGQGNTEAFF. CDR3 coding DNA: TGTGCCAGCAGCCCCGGACAGGGCAACACTGAAGCTTTCTTT.

The CDR3 region is CASSQVIQDNYGYTF. In DNA, the CDR3 is TGCGCCAGCAGCCAAGTGATACAGGATAACTATGGCTACACCTTC. The chain employs TRBV4-1 and TRBJ1-2; D might be TRBD1 (5 bases). The V and J ends lost 1 base and 1 base respectively, with 10 bases between them. Germline-derived CDR1 and CDR2 are MGHRA and YSYEKL. This CDR3 has 15 residues.

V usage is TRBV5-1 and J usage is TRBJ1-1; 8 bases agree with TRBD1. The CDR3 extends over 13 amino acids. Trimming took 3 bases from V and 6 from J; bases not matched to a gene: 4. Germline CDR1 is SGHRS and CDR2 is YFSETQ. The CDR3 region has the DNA TGCGCCAGCAGCTACGGACAGGGTTCTGAAGCTTTCTTT. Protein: CASSYGQGSEAFF.

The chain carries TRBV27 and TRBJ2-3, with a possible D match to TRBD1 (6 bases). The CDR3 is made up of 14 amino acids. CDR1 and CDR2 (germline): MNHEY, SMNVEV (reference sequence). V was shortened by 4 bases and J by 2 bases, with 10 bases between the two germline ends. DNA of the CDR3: TGTGCCAGCAGTTGGACAGAATACACAGATACGCAGTATTTT. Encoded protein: CASSWTEYTDTQYF.

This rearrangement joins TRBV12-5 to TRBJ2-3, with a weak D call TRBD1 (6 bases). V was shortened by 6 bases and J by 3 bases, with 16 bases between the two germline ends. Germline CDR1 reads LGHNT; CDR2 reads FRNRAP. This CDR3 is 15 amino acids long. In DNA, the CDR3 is TGTGCTAGTGGGAACCGGGACAAAGGTACAGATACGCAGTATTTT. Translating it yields CASGNRDKGTDTQYF.

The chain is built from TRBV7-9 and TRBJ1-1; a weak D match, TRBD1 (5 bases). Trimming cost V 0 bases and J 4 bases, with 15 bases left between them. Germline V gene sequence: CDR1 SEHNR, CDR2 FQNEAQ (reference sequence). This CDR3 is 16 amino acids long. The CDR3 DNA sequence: TGTGCCAGCAGCTTAGCAGTCGGAGGGGCCCCCACTGAAGCTTTCTTT. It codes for CASSLAVGGAPTEAFF.

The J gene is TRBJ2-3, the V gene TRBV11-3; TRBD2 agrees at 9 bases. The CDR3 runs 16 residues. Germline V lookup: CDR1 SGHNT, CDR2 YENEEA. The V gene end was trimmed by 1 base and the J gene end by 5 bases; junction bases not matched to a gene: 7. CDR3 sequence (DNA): TGTGCCAGCAGCTTAGGGCGGGGGGGGCCCGTAGATACGCAGTATTTT. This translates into CASSLGRGGPVDTQYF.

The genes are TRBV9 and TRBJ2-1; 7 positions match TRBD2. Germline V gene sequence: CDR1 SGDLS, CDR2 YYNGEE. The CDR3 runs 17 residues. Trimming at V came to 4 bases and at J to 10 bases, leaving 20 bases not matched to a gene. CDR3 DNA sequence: TGTGCCAGCAGCCCTGTTCCACCAAGCGGGGTCGAGCGGGAGCAGTTCTTC. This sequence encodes CASSPVPPSGVEREQFF.

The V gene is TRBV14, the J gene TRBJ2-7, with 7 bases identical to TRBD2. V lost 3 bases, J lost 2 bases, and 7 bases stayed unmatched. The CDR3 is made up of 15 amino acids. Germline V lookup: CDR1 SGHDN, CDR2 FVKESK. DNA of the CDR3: TGTGCCAGCAGCCAGCAGGCTAGCGGTGCCTACGAGCAGTACTTC. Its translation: CASSQQASGAYEQYF.

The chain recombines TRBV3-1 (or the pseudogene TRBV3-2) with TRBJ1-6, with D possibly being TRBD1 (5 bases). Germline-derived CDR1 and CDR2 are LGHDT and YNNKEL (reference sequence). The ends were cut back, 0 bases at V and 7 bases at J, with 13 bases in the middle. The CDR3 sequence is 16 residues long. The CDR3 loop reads CASSQDGGRANSPLHF. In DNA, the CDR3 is TGTGCCAGCAGCCAAGATGGCGGCAGGGCGAATTCACCCCTCCACTTT.

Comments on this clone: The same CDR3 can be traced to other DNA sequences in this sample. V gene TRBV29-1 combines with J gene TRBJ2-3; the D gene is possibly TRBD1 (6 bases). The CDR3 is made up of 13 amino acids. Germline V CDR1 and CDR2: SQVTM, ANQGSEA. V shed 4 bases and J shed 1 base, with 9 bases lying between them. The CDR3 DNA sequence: TGCAGCGTTGCAGGGGTTGGCACAGATACGCAGTATTTT. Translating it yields CSVAGVGTDTQYF.

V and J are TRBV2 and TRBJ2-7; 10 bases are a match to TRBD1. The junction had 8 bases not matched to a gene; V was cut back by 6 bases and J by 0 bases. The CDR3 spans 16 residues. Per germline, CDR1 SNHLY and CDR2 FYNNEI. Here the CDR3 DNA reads TGTGCCAGCAGGGGACAGGGGCGTTCGAGCTCCTACGAGCAGTACTTC. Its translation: CASRGQGRSSSYEQYF.

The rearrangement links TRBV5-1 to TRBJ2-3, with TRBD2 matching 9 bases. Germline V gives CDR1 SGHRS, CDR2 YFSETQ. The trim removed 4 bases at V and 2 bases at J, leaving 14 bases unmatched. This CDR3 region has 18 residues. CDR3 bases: TGCGCCAGCAGCGCAGATGGCGGGGGGGCCGTTACCACAGATACGCAGTATTTT. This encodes CASSADGGGAVTTDTQYF.

CDR3 in amino acids: CASSPTSGPNNEQFF. The CDR3 DNA reads as TGTGCCAGCAGCCCGACTAGCGGGCCTAACAATGAGCAGTTCTTC. The chain uses TRBV11-3 and TRBJ2-1, with 10 bases lining up with TRBD2. There are 15 residues in the CDR3. With V trimmed by 5 bases and J by 5 bases, 6 bases remained unmatched. Germline V CDR1 and CDR2: SGHNT, YENEEA.

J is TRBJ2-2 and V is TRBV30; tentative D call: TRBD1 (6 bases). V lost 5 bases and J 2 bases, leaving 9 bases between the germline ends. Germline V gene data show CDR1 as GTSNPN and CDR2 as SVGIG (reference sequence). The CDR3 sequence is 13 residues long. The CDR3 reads CAWGQFNTGELFF. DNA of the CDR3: TGTGCCTGGGGACAGTTTAACACCGGGGAGCTGTTTTTT. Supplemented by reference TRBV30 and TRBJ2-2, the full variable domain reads SQTIHQWPATLVQPVGSPLSLECTVEGTSNPNLYWYRQAAGRGLQLLFYSVGIGQISSEVPQNLSASRPQDRQFILSSKKLLLSDSGFYLCAWGQFNTGELFFGEGSRLTVL.

CDR3 coding DNA: TGTGCCAGCGCCAGCGGGGTCGGAAAGCCCCAGCATTTT. Protein: CASASGVGKPQHF. This chain joins TRBV28 and TRBJ1-5; D is uncertain. Trimming left V 8 bases short and J 8 bases short, with 16 bases between. The CDR3 is 13 amino acids. CDR1 MDHEN and CDR2 SYDVKM come from the germline V gene.

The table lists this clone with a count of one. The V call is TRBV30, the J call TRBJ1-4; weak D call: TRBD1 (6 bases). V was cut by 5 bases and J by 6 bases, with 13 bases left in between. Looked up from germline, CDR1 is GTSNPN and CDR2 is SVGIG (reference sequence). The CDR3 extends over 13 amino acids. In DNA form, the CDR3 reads TGTGCCTGGGAACAGGGTTTTGATGAAAAACTGTTTTTT. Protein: CAWEQGFDEKLFF.

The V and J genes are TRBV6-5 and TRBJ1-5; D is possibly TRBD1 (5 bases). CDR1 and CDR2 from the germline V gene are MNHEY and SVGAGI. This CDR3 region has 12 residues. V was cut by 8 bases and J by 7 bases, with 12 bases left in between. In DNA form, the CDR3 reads TGTGCCAGCCGTCGCGGGGGACAGCCCCAGCATTTT. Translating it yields CASRRGGQPQHF.

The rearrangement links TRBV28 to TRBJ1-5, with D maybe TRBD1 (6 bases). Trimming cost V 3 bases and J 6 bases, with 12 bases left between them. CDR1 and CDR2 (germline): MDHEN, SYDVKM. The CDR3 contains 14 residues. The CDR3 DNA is TGTGCCAGCAGTTTGGTTCAGGGGCGTCAGCCCCAGCATTTT. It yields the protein CASSLVQGRQPQHF.

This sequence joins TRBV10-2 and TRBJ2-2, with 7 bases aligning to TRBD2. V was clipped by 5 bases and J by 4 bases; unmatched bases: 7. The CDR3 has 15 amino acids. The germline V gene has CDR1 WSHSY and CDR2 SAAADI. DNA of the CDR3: TGCGCCAGCAGTTCTCTAGCGGACCTCACCGGGGAGCTGTTTTTT. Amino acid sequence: CASSSLADLTGELFF.

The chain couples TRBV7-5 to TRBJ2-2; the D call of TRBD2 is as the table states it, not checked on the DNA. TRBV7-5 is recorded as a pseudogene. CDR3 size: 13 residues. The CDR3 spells CVRGPPVGRELFF. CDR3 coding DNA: TGTGTCCGAGGGCCGCCCGTGGGTAGGGAGCTGTTTTTT.

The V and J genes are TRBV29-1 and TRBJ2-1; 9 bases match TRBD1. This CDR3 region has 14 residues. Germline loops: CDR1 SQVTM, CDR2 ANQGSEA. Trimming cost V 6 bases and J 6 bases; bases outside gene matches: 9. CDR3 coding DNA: TGCAGCGTAGACACCGGGACAGGGACCAATGAGCAGTTCTTC. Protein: CSVDTGTGTNEQFF.

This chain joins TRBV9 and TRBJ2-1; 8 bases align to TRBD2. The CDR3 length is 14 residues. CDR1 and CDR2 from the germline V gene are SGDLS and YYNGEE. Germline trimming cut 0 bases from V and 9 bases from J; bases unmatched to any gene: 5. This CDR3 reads CASSVAGGPSEQFF. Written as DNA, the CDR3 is TGTGCCAGCAGCGTAGCGGGAGGGCCTTCTGAGCAGTTCTTC.

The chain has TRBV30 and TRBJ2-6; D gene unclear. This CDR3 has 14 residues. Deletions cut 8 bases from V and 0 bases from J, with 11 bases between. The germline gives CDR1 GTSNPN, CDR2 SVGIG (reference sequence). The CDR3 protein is CAAKSSSGANVLTF. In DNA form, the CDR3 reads TGTGCCGCAAAGTCGAGCTCTGGGGCCAACGTCCTGACTTTC.

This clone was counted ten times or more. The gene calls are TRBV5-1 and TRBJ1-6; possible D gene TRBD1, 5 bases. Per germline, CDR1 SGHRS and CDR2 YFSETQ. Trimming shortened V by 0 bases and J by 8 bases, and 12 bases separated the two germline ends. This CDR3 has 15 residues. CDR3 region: CASSLASSGDSPLHF. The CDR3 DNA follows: TGCGCCAGCAGCTTGGCCAGTTCGGGGGATTCACCCCTCCACTTT.